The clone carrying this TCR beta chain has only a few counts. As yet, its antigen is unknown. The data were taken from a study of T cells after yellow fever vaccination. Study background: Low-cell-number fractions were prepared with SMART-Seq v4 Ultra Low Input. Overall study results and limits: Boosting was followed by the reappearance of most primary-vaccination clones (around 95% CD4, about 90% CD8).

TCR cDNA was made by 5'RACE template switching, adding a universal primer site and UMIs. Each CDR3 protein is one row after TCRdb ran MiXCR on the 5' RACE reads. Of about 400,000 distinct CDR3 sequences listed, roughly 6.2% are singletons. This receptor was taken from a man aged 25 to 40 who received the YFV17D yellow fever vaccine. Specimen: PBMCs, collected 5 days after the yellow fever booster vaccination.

The CDR3: CASSSPVPGQQYF. The CDR3 DNA is TGTGCCAGCAGTTCCCCGGTGCCCGGACAGCAGTATTTT. The gene calls are TRBV28 and TRBJ2-3; D might be TRBD1 (5 bases). Germline V gene data show CDR1 as MDHEN and CDR2 as SYDVKM. The length of the CDR3 is 13 residues. Trimming left V 4 bases short and J 11 bases short, with 16 bases between. Together with reference TRBV28 and TRBJ2-3, the CDR3 gives the full variable domain: DVKVTQSSRYLVKRTGEKVFLECVQDMDHENMFWYRQDPGLGLRLIYFSYDVKMKEKGDIPEGYSVSREKKERFSLILESASTNQTSMYLCASSSPVPGQQYFGPGTRLTVL.